This T cell receptor (beta chain) derives from a study of memory CD4+ T cells and cytomegalovirus serostatus. TCRdb keeps only in-frame clones here, not all; method: immunoSEQ multiplex PCR. The sample consists of 85,000 to 100,000 clones, about four fifths of them appearing once. Single viable CD3+CD4+CD8-CD45RO+ cells were sorted as the memory CD4+ T cells. The V segment lost 5 bases and the J segment 2 bases; nucleotides outside the gene matches: 7. CDR1 and CDR2 (germline): MDHEN, SYDVKM. There are 15 residues in the CDR3. This clonotype was sampled from an adult in good health and CMV-seropositive. The rearrangement links TRBV28 to TRBJ2-7, with 9 positions matching TRBD1. Material for sequencing was memory CD4+ T cells from blood. The CDR3 nucleotides read TGTGCCAGCAGTCCCTCCGGGACAGGGACCTACGAGCAGTACTTC. Encoded protein: CASSPSGTGTYEQYF.